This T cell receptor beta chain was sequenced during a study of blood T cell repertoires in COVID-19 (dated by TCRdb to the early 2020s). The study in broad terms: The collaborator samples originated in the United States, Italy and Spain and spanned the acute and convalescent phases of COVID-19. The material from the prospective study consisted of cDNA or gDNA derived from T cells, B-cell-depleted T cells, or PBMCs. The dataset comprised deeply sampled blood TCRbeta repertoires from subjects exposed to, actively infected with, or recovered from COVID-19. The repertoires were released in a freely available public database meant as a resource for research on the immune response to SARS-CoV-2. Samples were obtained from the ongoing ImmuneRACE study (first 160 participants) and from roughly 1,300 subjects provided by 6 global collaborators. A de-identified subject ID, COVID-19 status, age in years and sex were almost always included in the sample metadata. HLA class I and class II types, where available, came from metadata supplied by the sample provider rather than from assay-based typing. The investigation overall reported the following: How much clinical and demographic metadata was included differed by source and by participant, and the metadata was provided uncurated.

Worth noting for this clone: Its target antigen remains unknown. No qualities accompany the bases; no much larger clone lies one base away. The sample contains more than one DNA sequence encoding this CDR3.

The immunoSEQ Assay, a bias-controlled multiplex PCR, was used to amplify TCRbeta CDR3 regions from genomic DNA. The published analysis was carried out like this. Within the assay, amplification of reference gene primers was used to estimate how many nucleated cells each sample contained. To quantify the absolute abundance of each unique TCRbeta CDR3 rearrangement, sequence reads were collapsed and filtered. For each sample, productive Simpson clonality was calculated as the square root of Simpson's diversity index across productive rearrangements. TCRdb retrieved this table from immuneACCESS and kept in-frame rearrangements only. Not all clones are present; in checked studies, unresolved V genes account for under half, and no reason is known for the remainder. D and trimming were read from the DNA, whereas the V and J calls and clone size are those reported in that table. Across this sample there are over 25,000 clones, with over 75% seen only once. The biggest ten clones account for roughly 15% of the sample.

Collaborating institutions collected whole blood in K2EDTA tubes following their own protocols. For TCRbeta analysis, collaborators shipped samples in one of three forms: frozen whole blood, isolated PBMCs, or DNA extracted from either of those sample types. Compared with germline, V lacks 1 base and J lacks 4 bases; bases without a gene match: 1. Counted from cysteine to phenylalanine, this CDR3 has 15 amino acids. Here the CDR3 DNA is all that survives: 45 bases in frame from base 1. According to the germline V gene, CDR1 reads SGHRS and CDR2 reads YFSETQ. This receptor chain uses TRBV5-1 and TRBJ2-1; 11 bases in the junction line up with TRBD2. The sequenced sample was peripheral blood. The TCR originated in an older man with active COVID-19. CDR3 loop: CASSLLAGGYNEQFF. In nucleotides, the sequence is TGCGCCAGCAGCTTGCTAGCGGGGGGTTACAATGAGCAGTTCTTC.